This paragraph covers one T cell receptor (beta chain) sequence. The antigen is undetermined. After removal of 6 bases from V and 2 bases from J, the junction contained 5 bases not matched to a gene. CDR1 is SNHLY, CDR2 FYNNEI, per germline. The CDR3 length is 14 residues. The sample comes from a study of cytomegalovirus exposure and HLA in healthy donors. 13 Jbeta primers and 60 Vbeta primers were used for the PCR. TCRdb's table, derived via immunoSEQ multiplex PCR, lists solely in-frame clones and lacks some. This sample has about 200,000 clones, with around nine tenths found just once. Study findings and constraints: Researchers reported in a later analysis that a missense DCLRE1C variant was tied to TCR beta V- and J-gene trimming.

Specimen: PBMCs. The origin of this receptor is a woman in her 30s in good health and CMV-seronegative. The chain carries TRBV2 and TRBJ1-2; 8 nucleotides line up with TRBD1. CDR3: CASRLRTGNYGYTF. CDR3 in DNA: TGTGCCAGCAGACTTCGGACAGGGAACTATGGCTACACCTTC.